This TCR beta chain came from a study of blood T cell repertoires in COVID-19. The table came from immunoSEQ multiplex PCR; TCRdb's copy has only in-frame clones and leaves some out. The sample has 200,000 to 250,000 clones, more than 75% seen once. The CDR3 spans 15 residues. Germline V gene sequence: CDR1 SGDLS, CDR2 YYNGEE. The V and J ends lost 0 bases and 4 bases respectively, with 11 bases between them. Specimen: peripheral blood. V usage is TRBV9 and J usage is TRBJ1-3; no clear D gene. This sequence originates from a woman older than 75 with COVID-19, enrolled during active disease. The CDR3 DNA follows: TGTGCCAGCAGCGTAGAATGGGAGGGCGGAAACACCATATATTTT. Its protein product is CASSVEWEGGNTIYF.